The 2 T cell receptor beta chains in this list originate from one sample, sequenced in a study of cytomegalovirus exposure and HLA in healthy donors. The PCR employed 60 Vbeta primers together with 13 Jbeta primers. Generated by immunoSEQ multiplex PCR, the TCRdb table keeps only in-frame clones and is missing some. The data hold approximately 180,000 clones, with 10% to 15% observed a single time. The sequenced material came from PBMCs. These receptors all stem from a middle-aged man in good health and CMV-seropositive.

This clone turned up a few times. The V and J genes are TRBV9 and TRBJ2-7; 10 nucleotides line up with TRBD1. After removal of 4 bases from V and 3 bases from J, the junction contained 10 bases not matched to a gene. Germline loops: CDR1 SGDLS, CDR2 YYNGEE. The CDR3 covers 16 residues. The CDR3 nucleotides read TGTGCCAGCAGCTTTGGACAGGGGGAACTAATCTACGAGCAGTACTTC. Amino acid sequence: CASSFGQGELIYEQYF.

Comments on this clone: The junction differs from germline at one of its ends, possibly a read error. The CDR3 spells CASREGGQPGGTQYF. The CDR3 DNA reads as TGTGCCAGCAGGGAAGGGGGACAGCCGGGTGGGACCCAGTACTTC. The chain uses TRBV2 and TRBJ2-5; 7 nucleotides align to TRBD1. This CDR3 contains 15 residues. Germline V gives CDR1 SNHLY, CDR2 FYNNEI. Full variable domain (outside the CDR3, taken from reference TRBV2 and TRBJ2-5): EPEVTQTPSHQVTQMGQEVILRCVPISNHLYFYWYRQILGQKVEFLVSFYNNEISEKSEIFDDQFSVERPDGSNFTLKIRSTKLEDSAMYFCASREGGQPGGTQYFGPGTRLLVL.